This T cell receptor (beta chain) comes out of a study of response to subunit inactivated influenza vaccine. On this clonotype itself: The antigen remains unidentified.

Study results and limitations: A suggestion made by the authors is that each seasonal influenza vaccination recruits few new T cells.

MiXCR was run by TCRdb on the RT-PCR reads, yielding one entry per CDR3 protein. The sample includes 800,000 to 1,000,000 distinct CDR3 sequences, roughly 20% seen only once; the top ten take about a tenth. This CDR3 contains 15 residues. J was trimmed by 0 bases and V by 3 bases; bases with no gene match: 5. From germline, CDR1 is SGHRS and CDR2 YFSETQ. The specimen was PBMCs from blood, collected about 5 days after vaccination. This chain connects TRBV5-1 to TRBJ1-1, with 7 bases matching TRBD1. This sequence originates from a man over 45 who received an inactivated influenza vaccine. In DNA, the CDR3 is TGCGCCAGCAGCTCCAAGACAGGGTTGAACACTGAAGCTTTCTTT. Translated: CASSSKTGLNTEAFF. Full variable domain (outside the CDR3, taken from reference TRBV5-1 and TRBJ1-1): KAGVTQTPRYLIKTRGQQVTLSCSPISGHRSVSWYQQTPGQGLQFLFEYFSETQRNKGNFPGRFSGRQFSNSRSEMNVSTLELGDSALYLCASSSKTGLNTEAFFGQGTRLTVV.